Listed below are T cell receptor beta chains from one sample, sequenced in a study of CXCR3-negative and CXCR3-positive naive CD8 T cells. From its re-call of the 5' RACE reads, TCRdb lists each CDR3 protein once, without DNA. The repertoire table contains over 40,000 distinct CDR3 sequences. Sequencing was performed on naive CXCR3- CD8+ T cells from blood. These receptors all come from a human donor in good health. Some clones in this sample may be carry-over from other donors' samples. Both conserved end residues are part of each CDR3.

TRBJ1-6 | TRBV20-1 | CSATTASNSPLYF
TRBJ2-2 | TRBV20-1 | CSARDTTRTGELFF
TRBJ2-1 | TRBV4-2 | CASRLTASSYNEQFF
TRBJ2-1 | TRBV29-1 | CSVELAGAAYNEQFF
TRBJ2-5 | TRBV7-2 | CASRERGTGEPQETQYF
TRBJ2-1 | TRBV20-1 | CSARGTGSLAGSSSYNEQFF
TRBJ2-1 | TRBV21-1 | CASSKGPATSGGWGLGNEQFF
TRBJ1-1 | TRBV30 | CAWSDWAGEWGEAFF
TRBJ2-3 | TRBV25-1 | CASSDGGSGSTDTQYF
TRBJ2-3 | TRBV25-1 | CASHKTSGRTDTQYF
TRBJ1-1 | TRBV28 | CASRTDGNTEAFF
TRBJ2-7 | TRBV9 | CASSPGLLRQQYF
TRBJ2-6 | TRBV20-1 | CSALDGANVLTF
TRBJ2-7 | TRBV10-3 | CAISDRRDRGTYEQYF
TRBJ2-7 | TRBV29-1 | CSVTGTTRFEQYF
TRBJ2-1 | TRBV7-8 | CASSLAPARQGMLDEQFF
TRBJ1-1 | TRBV5-1 | CASSLVGGNTEAFF
TRBJ2-7 | TRBV4-3 | CASSQDREASYEQYF
TRBJ2-1 | TRBV7-8 | CASNLATDFSYNEQFF
TRBJ1-1 | TRBV12-3/TRBV12-4 | CASSQVGNTEAFF
TRBJ2-3 | TRBV29-1 | CSVAAGTGADTQYF
TRBJ1-2 | TRBV7-2 | CASSFPPEGVGYGYTF
TRBJ2-3 | TRBV19 | CASSWPQGGRDTQYF
TRBJ1-6 | TRBV4-2 | CASSQGTGSPLHF
TRBJ2-7 | TRBV10-3 | CAISTTGTASYEQYF
TRBJ2-7 | TRBV5-1 | CASSLARGLDEQYF
TRBJ2-1 | TRBV7-2 | CASRTAGAGSYNEQFF
TRBJ1-1 | TRBV11-2 | CASSLDVNTEAFF
TRBJ2-2 | TRBV28 | CASSLANTGELFF
TRBJ2-5 | TRBV4-1 | CASSQATGEETQYF
TRBJ1-1 | TRBV25-1 | CASSEYPVDTNTEAFF
TRBJ2-5 | TRBV7-3 | CASSPPAEAGGPGTQYF
TRBJ1-1 | TRBV9 | CASSYTQGADGEAFF
TRBJ2-7 | TRBV29-1 | CSAVGLTYEQYF
TRBJ1-1 | TRBV9 | CASSPSGNTEAFF
TRBJ2-1 | TRBV7-9 | CASSPLGTSGGYEQFF
TRBJ2-3 | TRBV29-1 | CSVVAQITDTQYF